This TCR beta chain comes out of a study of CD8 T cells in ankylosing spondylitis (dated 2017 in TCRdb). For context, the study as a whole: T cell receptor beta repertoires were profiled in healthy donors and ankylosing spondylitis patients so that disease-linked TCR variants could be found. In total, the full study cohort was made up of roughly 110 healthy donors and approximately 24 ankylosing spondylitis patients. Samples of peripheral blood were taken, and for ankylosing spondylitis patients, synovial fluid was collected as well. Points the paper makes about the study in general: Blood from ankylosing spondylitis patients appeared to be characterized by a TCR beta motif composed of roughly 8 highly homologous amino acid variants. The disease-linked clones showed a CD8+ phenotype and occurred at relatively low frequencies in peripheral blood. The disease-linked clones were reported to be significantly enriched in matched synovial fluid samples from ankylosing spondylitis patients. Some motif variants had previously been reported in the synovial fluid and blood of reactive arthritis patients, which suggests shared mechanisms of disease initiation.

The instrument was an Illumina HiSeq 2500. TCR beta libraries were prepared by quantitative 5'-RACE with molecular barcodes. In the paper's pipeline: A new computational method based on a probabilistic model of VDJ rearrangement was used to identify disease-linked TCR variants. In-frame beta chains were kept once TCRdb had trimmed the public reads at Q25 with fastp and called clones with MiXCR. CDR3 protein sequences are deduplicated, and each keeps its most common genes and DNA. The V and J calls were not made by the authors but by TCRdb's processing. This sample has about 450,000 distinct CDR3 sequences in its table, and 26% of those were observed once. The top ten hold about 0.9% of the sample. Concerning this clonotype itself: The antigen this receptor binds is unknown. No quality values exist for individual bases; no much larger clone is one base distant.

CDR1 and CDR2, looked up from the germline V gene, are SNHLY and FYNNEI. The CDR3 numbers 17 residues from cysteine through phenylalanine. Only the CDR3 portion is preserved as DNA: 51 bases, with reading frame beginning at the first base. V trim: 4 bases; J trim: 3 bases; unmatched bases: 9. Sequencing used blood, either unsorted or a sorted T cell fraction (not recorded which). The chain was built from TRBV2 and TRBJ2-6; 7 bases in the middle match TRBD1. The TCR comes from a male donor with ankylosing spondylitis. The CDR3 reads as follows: CASSGQGTLYGANVLTF. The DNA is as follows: TGTGCCAGCAGTGGACAGGGCACGCTTTATGGGGCCAACGTCCTGACTTTC.